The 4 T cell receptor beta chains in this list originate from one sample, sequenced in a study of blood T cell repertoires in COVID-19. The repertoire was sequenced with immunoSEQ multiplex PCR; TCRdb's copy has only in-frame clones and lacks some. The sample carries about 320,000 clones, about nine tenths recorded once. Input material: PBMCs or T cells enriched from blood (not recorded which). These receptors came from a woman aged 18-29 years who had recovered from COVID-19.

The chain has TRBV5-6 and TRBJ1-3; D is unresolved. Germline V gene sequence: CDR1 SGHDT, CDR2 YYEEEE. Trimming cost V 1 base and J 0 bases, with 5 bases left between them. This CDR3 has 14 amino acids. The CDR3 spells CASSLWSSGNTIYF. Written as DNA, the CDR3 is TGTGCCAGCAGCTTGTGGAGCTCTGGAAACACCATATATTTT. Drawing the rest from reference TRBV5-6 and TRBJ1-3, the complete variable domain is DAGVTQSPTHLIKTRGQQVTLRCSPKSGHDTVSWYQQALGQGPQFIFQYYEEEERQRGNFPDRFSGHQFPNYSSELNVNALLLGDSALYLCASSLWSSGNTIYFGEGSWLTVV.

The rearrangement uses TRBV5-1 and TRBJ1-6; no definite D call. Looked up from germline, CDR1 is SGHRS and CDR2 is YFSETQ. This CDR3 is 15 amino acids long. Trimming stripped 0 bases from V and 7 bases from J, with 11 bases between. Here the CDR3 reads CASSLGTHGNSPLHF. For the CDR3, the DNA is TGCGCCAGCAGCTTGGGCACACACGGGAATTCACCCCTCCACTTT.

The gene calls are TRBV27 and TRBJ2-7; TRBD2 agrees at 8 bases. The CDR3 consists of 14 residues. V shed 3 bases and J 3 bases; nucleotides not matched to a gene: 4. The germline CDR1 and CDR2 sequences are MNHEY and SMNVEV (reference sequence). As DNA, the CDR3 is TGTGCCAGCAGTTTTCGGGGGGGGAGCTACGAGCAGTACTTC. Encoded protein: CASSFRGGSYEQYF.

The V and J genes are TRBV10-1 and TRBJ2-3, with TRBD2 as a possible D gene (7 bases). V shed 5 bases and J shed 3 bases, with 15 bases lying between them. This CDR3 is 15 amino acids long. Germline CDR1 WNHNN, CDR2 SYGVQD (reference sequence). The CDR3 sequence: CASSPRGGRTDTQYF. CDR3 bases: TGCGCCAGCAGTCCGAGGGGGGGAAGGACAGATACGCAGTATTTT.